The clone carrying this T cell receptor beta chain has ten or more counts. Its antigen is still unknown. Using its own MiXCR run on the reads, TCRdb lists one record per CDR3 protein. The data contain around 740,000 distinct CDR3 sequences, 35% to 45% of them singletons. This sample is part of a study of T cell repertoires in cytomegalovirus infection. The wider study: An indication of both CMV infection and matching HLA type came from public TCR beta signatures. Study-wide findings and caveats: There were HLA-C-restricted CMV-specific TCR beta clonotypes dominating the ex vivo response. Cumulative public TCR beta family frequency identified carriers of CMV plus the relevant HLA.

The CDR3 covers 16 residues. In germline, CDR1 is SGHTA, CDR2 FQGNSA. The V gene lost 1 base and the J gene lost 2 bases, with 14 bases spanning the gap. V is TRBV7-2 and J is TRBJ1-2; D not certain. The specimen was PBMCs. This sequence originates from a human donor in good health (CMV status not recorded). Some clones in this sample may be carry-over from other donors' samples. In nucleotides, the CDR3 is TGTGCCAGCAGCTTAGGAACCTATCAGGAGAACTATGGCTACACCTTC. Protein product: CASSLGTYQENYGYTF.